The source of this T cell receptor (beta chain) is a study of neurological immune-mediated disorders. The study, taken as a whole, reports: Expanded clones shared no identical CDR3 amino acid sequences across subjects, which suggested private TCR-beta repertoires in all groups.

The sample holds many counts of this clonotype. Its antigen remains unidentified. Synthesis of cDNA was carried out by template-switch 5'RACE. The reaction used 10-nucleotide random UMIs. TCRdb re-analysed the 5' RACE reads in MiXCR, keeping a single row per CDR3 protein. Of some 61,000 distinct CDR3 sequences listed, about 4% were seen once; the top ten hold 1.3%. The origin of this receptor is a man in his thirties or forties with multiple sclerosis. Material: PBMCs.

The chain's CDR3 is CSARGLWETQYF. CDR3 sequence (DNA): TGCAGTGCTAGGGGTCTATGGGAGACCCAGTACTTC. The chain carries TRBV20-1 and TRBJ2-5; no definite D call. Trimming took off 3 bases at V and 5 bases at J, with 10 bases between the two ends. Germline V gives CDR1 DFQATT, CDR2 SNEGSKA (reference sequence). The CDR3 sequence is 12 residues long.